What follows is one T cell receptor (beta chain) and its context. Sequencing was performed with immunoSEQ multiplex PCR; in TCRdb, only in-frame clones are kept and a portion is missing. This repertoire shows over 85,000 clones, 70% to 85% found once; its top ten account for under 15%. This record comes from a study of blood T cell repertoires in COVID-19. On the study more broadly: The United States, Italy and Spain supplied acute and convalescent COVID-19 samples.

The CDR3 consists of 13 residues. V was shortened by 0 bases and J by 11 bases, with 8 bases between the two germline ends. Germline assignment: CDR1 LNHDA and CDR2 SQIVND (reference sequence). The rearrangement links TRBV19 to TRBJ1-6, with D possibly TRBD1 on 5 matching bases. The source material was peripheral blood. The sequence was obtained from a human donor in a cohort sampled during active COVID-19. The CDR3 DNA sequence: TGTGCCAGTAGTATAGACCGGACAACACCCCTCCACTTT. Its protein product is CASSIDRTTPLHF.